These T cell receptor beta chains were read from a single sample in a study of blood T cell repertoires in COVID-19. Assay: immunoSEQ multiplex PCR; the TCRdb copy retains only in-frame clones and omits some. The sample has some 430,000 clones, around 90% seen once. The sample comprised PBMCs or T cells enriched from blood (not recorded which). The receptors stem from a man aged 18 to 30 who had recovered from COVID-19. Each CDR3 is given with its conserved first and last residue. A D gene is named only where the DNA matches it firmly. Some rows have no size entry. The others give once, few or many, or a class for an expanded clone.

TRBD1	TRBJ1-2	.	TRBV6-5	CASSRGQGDGYTF	TGTGCCAGCAGTCGGGGACAGGGGGACGGCTACACCTTC
.	TRBJ2-3	.	TRBV10-3	CAISEASEGTQYF	TGTGCCATCAGTGAGGCGTCGGAGGGTACGCAGTATTTT
.	TRBJ1-3	.	TRBV25-1	CASSEGGSSGNTIYF	TGTGCCAGCAGTGAAGGAGGGAGCTCTGGAAACACCATATATTTT
.	TRBJ2-7	.	TRBV14	CASSRTLYLSYEQYF	TGTGCCAGCAGCCGGACATTGTACCTTTCCTACGAGCAGTACTTC
TRBD1	TRBJ1-1	.	TRBV11-2	CASSSATGRAFF	TGTGCCAGCAGCTCAGCGACAGGGAGAGCTTTCTTT
TRBD1	TRBJ1-2	once	TRBV24-1	CASAQGTGGGYTF	TGTGCCAGCGCCCAAGGGACAGGGGGTGGCTACACCTTC
.	TRBJ1-1	.	TRBV6-5	CASSRGPVNTEAFF	TGTGCCAGCAGTAGGGGTCCAGTGAACACTGAAGCTTTCTTT
TRBD1	TRBJ1-2	.	TRBV27	CASSRDRANYDYTF	TGTGCCAGCAGCAGGGACAGGGCTAACTATGACTACACCTTC
TRBD1	TRBJ1-2	.	TRBV20-1	CSASEGLPGQGLTF	TGCAGTGCTAGTGAAGGGTTGCCGGGACAGGGGCTCACCTTC
TRBD1	TRBJ2-1	.	TRBV7-3	CASSLRQGRSYNEQFF	TGTGCCAGCAGTTTAAGACAGGGCCGCTCCTACAATGAGCAGTTCTTC
.	TRBJ1-1	.	TRBV11-3	CASSFQVNTEAFF	TGTGCCAGCAGCTTCCAGGTGAACACTGAAGCTTTCTTT
.	TRBJ1-1	.	TRBV9	CASSARQFMNTEAFF	TGTGCCAGCAGCGCTAGACAGTTCATGAACACTGAAGCTTTCTTT
.	TRBJ1-6	.	TRBV7-2	CASSLGSRGTNSPLHF	TGTGCCAGCAGCTTAGGCAGCAGGGGAACGAATTCACCCCTCCACTTT
.	TRBJ2-5	.	TRBV30	CAWSVTRETQYF	TGTGCCTGGAGTGTGACAAGAGAGACCCAGTACTTC
.	TRBJ1-3	.	TRBV15	CATSAGNVNTIYF	TGTGCCACCAGCGCAGGGAATGTTAACACCATATATTTT
.	TRBJ2-7	.	TRBV10-2	CASSDGPTGYEQYF	TGCGCCAGCAGTGACGGACCCACGGGATACGAGCAGTACTTC
.	TRBJ2-7	.	TRBV5-5	CASSQNVGEYYEQYF	TGTGCCAGCAGCCAGAACGTAGGGGAATACTACGAGCAGTACTTC
.	TRBJ1-1	.	TRBV5-1	CASSLGGLGAFF	TGCGCCAGCAGCTTGGGGGGCCTAGGGGCTTTCTTT
TRBD2	TRBJ2-7	once	TRBV3-1/TRBV3-2	CASSQDMKGLAGDEQYF	TGTGCCAGCAGCCAAGATATGAAGGGACTAGCGGGGGACGAGCAGTACTTC
.	TRBJ2-4	.	TRBV7-8	CASSLALAKNIQYF	TGTGCCAGCAGCTTGGCCCTAGCCAAAAACATTCAGTACTTC
.	TRBJ1-4	.	TRBV5-4	CASSAPREGNEKLFF	TGTGCCAGCAGCGCTCCGAGGGAAGGTAATGAAAAACTGTTTTTT
.	TRBJ2-2	few	TRBV19	CASSRSNTGELFF	TGTGCCAGTAGTCGGAGTAACACCGGGGAGCTGTTTTTT
.	TRBJ2-6	few	TRBV29-1	CSVEGPRLNPNISGANVLTF	TGCAGCGTTGAAGGCCCGAGACTCAATCCGAACATCTCTGGGGCCAACGTCCTGACTTTC
TRBD1	TRBJ1-2	once	TRBV29-1	CSVEGQGFLYGYTF	TGCAGCGTTGAAGGACAGGGGTTCCTCTATGGCTACACCTTC
.	TRBJ1-2	.	TRBV4-2	CASSQQGIGYTF	TGTGCCAGCAGCCAGCAGGGGATCGGCTACACCTTC
.	TRBJ1-2	.	TRBV18	CASSPDRNYGYTF	TGTGCCAGCTCGCCGGACAGAAACTATGGCTACACCTTC
.	TRBJ2-7	few	TRBV28	CASSSDSKQYF	TGTGCCAGCAGTTCCGACAGTAAGCAGTACTTC
.	TRBJ1-3	.	TRBV10-3	CAIKDGSGDTIYF	TGTGCCATCAAAGACGGTAGCGGGGACACCATATATTTT
TRBD1	TRBJ1-1	.	TRBV29-1	CSVLQGTEAFF	TGCAGCGTTCTACAGGGGACTGAAGCTTTCTTT
.	TRBJ1-5	once	TRBV5-8	CASSSGQNSNQPQHF	TGTGCCAGCAGTTCCGGACAGAATAGCAATCAGCCCCAGCATTTT
.	TRBJ1-2	.	TRBV27	CASSLGKTNYGYTF	TGTGCCAGCAGTTTAGGCAAAACTAACTATGGCTACACCTTC
.	TRBJ1-2	once	TRBV21-1	CASSKSPAGNYGYTF	TGTGCCAGCAGCAAAAGCCCGGCAGGGAACTATGGCTACACCTTC
TRBD1	TRBJ1-2	.	TRBV28	CASRDRSFLANYGYTF	TGTGCCAGCAGGGACAGGAGCTTCCTAGCTAACTATGGCTACACCTTC
.	TRBJ1-1	.	TRBV4-1	CASSQEGEVKERTEAFF	TGCGCCAGCAGCCAAGAAGGTGAGGTAAAGGAAAGGACTGAAGCTTTCTTT
.	TRBJ2-2	.	TRBV28	CASSPPGGLGELFF	TGTGCCAGCAGTCCTCCAGGGGGGCTGGGGGAGCTGTTTTTT
.	TRBJ1-1	.	TRBV7-2	CASSFSRVIVGAFF	TGTGCCAGCAGCTTCTCCAGGGTGATTGTAGGAGCTTTCTTT
.	TRBJ1-3	.	TRBV3-1/TRBV3-2	CASSEAGGGGNTIYF	TGTGCCAGCAGCGAAGCGGGGGGAGGTGGAAACACCATATATTTT
.	TRBJ2-7	.	TRBV2	CASSDDKLGEQYF	TGTGCCAGCAGTGACGACAAGTTGGGCGAGCAGTACTTC
.	TRBJ2-3	.	TRBV5-6	CASSLELAAESTDTQYF	TGTGCCAGCAGCTTGGAGTTAGCGGCAGAGAGCACAGATACGCAGTATTTT
TRBD1	TRBJ1-2	.	TRBV11-2	CASSSHNRTGGGYTF	TGTGCCAGCAGCTCCCATAATAGGACAGGGGGCGGCTACACCTTC
TRBD2	TRBJ2-1	.	TRBV5-1	CASSLASGSTNEQFF	TGCGCCAGCAGCTTGGCTAGCGGGAGCACCAATGAGCAGTTCTTC